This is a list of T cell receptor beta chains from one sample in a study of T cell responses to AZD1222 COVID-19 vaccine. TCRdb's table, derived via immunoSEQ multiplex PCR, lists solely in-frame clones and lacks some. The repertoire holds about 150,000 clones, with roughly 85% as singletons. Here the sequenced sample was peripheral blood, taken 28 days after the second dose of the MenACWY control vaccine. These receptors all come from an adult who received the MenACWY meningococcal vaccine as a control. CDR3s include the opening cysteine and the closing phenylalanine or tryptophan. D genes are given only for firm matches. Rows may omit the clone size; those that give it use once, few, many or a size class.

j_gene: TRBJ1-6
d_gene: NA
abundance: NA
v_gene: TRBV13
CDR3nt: TGTGCCAGCAGGGGGTGGGAGTCAAGTTCACCCCTCCACTTT
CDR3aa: CASRGWESSSPLHF

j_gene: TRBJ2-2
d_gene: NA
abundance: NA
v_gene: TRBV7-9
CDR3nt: TGTGCCAGCAGCTCCGGACTTCGCACCGGGGAGCTGTTTTTT
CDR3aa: CASSSGLRTGELFF

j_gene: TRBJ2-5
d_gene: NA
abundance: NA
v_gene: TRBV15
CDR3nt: TGTGCCACCAGCAGAGATAGAGTCCAAGAGACCCAGTACTTC
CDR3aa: CATSRDRVQETQYF

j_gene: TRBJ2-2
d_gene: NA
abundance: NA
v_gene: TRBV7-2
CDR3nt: TGTGCCAGCAGCTCCCTCCAAGTTTTCGGGGAGCTGTTTTTT
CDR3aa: CASSSLQVFGELFF

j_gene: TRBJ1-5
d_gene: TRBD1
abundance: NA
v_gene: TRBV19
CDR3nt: TGTGCCAGTAGTTATACAGGGGGCAATCAGCCCCAGCATTTT
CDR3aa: CASSYTGGNQPQHF

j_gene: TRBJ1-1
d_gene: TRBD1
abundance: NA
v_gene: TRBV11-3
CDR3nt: TGTGCCACCAAGGACAGGGGGGACACTGAAGCTTTCTTT
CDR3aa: CATKDRGDTEAFF

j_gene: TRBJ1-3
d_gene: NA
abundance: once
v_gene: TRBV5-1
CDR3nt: TGCGCCAGCAGCTTTGGGGACACGACAAACTCTGGAAACACCATATATTTT
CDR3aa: CASSFGDTTNSGNTIYF

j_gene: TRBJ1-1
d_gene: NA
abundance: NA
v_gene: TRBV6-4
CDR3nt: TGTGCCAGCAGAGTGGGTTTGAACACTGAAGCTTTCTTT
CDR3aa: CASRVGLNTEAFF

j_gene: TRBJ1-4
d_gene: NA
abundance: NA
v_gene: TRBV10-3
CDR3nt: TGTGCCACCGCGGGTTCCGGTGAAAAACTGTTTTTT
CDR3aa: CATAGSGEKLFF

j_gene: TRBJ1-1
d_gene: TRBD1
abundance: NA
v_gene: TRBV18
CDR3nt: TGTGCCAGCTCACCTAAGGACAGGGTCGGAACTGAAGCTTTCTTT
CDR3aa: CASSPKDRVGTEAFF

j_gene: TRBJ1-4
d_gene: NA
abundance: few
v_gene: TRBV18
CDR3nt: TGTGCCAGCTCACCACCGAGATCGGGGGCGCCGGATGAAAAACTGTTTTTT
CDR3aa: CASSPPRSGAPDEKLFF

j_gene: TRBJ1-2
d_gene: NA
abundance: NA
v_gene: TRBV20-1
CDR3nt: TGCAGTGCTAGTCTCACAGGGCCTGTTGGCTACACCTTC
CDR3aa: CSASLTGPVGYTF

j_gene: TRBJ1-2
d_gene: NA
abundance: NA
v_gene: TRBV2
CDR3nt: TGTGCCAGCAGTCCAGGGAGGGATGCTAACTATGGCTACACCTTC
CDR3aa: CASSPGRDANYGYTF

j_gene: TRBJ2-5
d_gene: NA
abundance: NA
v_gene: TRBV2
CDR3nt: TGTGCCAGCAGTGCTGACAGTGAAGAGACCCAGTACTTC
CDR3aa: CASSADSEETQYF

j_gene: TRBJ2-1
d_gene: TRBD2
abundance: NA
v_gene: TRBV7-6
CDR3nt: TGTGCCAGCAGCTTAGCCGGGACTAGCGGGACAATCGGCTCCTACAATGAGCAGTTCTTC
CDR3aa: CASSLAGTSGTIGSYNEQFF

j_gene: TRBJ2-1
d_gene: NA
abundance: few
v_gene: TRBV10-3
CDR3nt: TGTGCCATCGTACAGGGTGAGCCGTCTCTTAGGAATGAGCAGTTCTTC
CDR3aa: CAIVQGEPSLRNEQFF

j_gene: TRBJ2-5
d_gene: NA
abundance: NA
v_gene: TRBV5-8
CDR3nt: TGTGCCAGCAGCTTAATGGGGGCGGAGACCCAGTACTTC
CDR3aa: CASSLMGAETQYF

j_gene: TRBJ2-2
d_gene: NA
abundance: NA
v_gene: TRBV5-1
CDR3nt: TGCGCCAGCAGCGCCGGAAACACCGGGGAGCTGTTTTTT
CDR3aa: CASSAGNTGELFF

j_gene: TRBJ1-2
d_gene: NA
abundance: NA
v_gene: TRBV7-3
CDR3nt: TGTGCCAGCAGCTTAACTAGATCGCAGGGGCAGGATGGCTACACCTTC
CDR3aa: CASSLTRSQGQDGYTF

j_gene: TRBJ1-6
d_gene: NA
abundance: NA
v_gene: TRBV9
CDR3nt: TGTGCCAGCAGCGTCGACAGAGCCGACAGTTCACCCCTCCACTTT
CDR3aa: CASSVDRADSSPLHF

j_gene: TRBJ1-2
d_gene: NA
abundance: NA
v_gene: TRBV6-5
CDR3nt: TGTGCCAGCAGCACTCGGACGGGGGTCTATGGCTACACCTTC
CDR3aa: CASSTRTGVYGYTF

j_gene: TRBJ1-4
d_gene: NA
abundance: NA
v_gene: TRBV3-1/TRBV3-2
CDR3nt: TGTGCCAGCAGCAACCGAGGGACTGAAAAACTGTTTTTT
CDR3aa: CASSNRGTEKLFF

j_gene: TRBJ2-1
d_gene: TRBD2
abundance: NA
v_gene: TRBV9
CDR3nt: TGTGCCAGCAGCCGGGGACTACCGGAATACAATGAGCAGTTCTTC
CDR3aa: CASSRGLPEYNEQFF

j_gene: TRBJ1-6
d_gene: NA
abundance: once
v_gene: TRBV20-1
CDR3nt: TGCAGTGCTAGTGGGGCCGATAATTCACCCCTCCACTTT
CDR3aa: CSASGADNSPLHF

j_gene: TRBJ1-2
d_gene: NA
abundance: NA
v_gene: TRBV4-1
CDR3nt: TGCGCCAGCAGCCGAATGGGGCGGGGGAGAGCTAACTATGGCTACACCTTC
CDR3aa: CASSRMGRGRANYGYTF

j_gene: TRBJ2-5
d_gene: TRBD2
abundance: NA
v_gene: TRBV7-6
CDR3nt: TGTGCCAGCAGCCCAGGGACTAGCGGGATTGAGACCCAGTACTTC
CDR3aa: CASSPGTSGIETQYF

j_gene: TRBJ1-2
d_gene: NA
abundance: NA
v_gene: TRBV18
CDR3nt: TGTGCCAGCTCGGACGGCGGCTATGGCTACACCTTC
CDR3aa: CASSDGGYGYTF

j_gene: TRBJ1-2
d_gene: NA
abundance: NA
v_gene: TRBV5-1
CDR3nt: TGCGCCAGCAGCTTGGACGCGAGACAGAATAACTATGGCTACACCTTC
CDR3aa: CASSLDARQNNYGYTF

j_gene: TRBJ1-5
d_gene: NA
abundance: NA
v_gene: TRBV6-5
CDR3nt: TGTGCCAGCAGTTACCTGGCTCATCAGCCCCAGCATTTT
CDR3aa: CASSYLAHQPQHF

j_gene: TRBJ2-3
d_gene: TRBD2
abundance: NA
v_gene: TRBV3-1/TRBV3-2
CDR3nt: TGTGCCAGCAGCCCAGCGGGGGGGCTCGCAGATACGCAGTATTTT
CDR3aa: CASSPAGGLADTQYF

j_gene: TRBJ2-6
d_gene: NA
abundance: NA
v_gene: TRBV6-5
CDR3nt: TGTGCCAGCAGTTACCAGGGACCTCGTGGGGCCAACGTCCTGACTTTC
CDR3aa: CASSYQGPRGANVLTF

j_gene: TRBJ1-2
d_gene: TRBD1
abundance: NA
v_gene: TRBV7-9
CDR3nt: TGTGCCAGCAGCTTACAGGGGGAGCCACCGTATGGCTACACCTTC
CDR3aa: CASSLQGEPPYGYTF

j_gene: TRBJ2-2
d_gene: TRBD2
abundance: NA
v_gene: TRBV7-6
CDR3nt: TGTGCCAGCAGCCTTCTCCTAGCGGAGAACACCGGGGAGCTGTTTTTT
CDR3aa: CASSLLLAENTGELFF

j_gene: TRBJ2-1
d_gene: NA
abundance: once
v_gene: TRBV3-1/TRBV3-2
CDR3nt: TGTGCCAGCAGCTTTAGGGGCGATGAGCAGTTCTTC
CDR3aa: CASSFRGDEQFF

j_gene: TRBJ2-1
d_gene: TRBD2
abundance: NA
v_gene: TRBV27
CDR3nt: TGTGCCAGCAGTTCCCGGACTAGCGGGAGGGTAGGTGAGCAGTTCTTC
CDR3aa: CASSSRTSGRVGEQFF

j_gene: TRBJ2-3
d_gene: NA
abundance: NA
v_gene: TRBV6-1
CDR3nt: TGTGCCAGCAGTGAGGTCACGGGGGATACGCAGTATTTT
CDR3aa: CASSEVTGDTQYF

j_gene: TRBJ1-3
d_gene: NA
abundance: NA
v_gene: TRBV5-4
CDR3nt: TGTGCCAGCAGCTTCGGCACCAGGTCCTCTGGAAACACCATATATTTT
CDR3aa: CASSFGTRSSGNTIYF

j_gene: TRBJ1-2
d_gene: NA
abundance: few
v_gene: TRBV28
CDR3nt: TGTGCCAGTCTCACACAAAAACAGGGCCTCTATGGCTACACCTTC
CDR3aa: CASLTQKQGLYGYTF

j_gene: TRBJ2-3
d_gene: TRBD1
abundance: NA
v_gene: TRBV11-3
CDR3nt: TGTGCCAGCAGCTTCCGGACAGGATACACAGATACGCAGTATTTT
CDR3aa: CASSFRTGYTDTQYF

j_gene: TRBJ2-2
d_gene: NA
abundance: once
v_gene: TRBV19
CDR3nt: TGTGCCAGTACCCCGAGGGCCGGGGAGCTGTTTTTT
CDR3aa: CASTPRAGELFF

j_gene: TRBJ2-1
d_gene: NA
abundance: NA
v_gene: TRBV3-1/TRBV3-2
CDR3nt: TGTGCCAGCAGCTATGGAGGGAGGGAGCAGTTCTTC
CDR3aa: CASSYGGREQFF

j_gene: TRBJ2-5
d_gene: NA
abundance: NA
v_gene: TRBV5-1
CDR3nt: TGCGCCAGCAGCTTGGGAGTCCAAGAGACCCAGTACTTC
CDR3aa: CASSLGVQETQYF

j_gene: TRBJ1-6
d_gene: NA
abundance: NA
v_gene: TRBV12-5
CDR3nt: TGTGCTAGTGGTTTGGGTCACGGAAATTCACCCCTCCACTTT
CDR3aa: CASGLGHGNSPLHF

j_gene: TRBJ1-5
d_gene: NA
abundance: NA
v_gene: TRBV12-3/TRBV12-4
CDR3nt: TGTGCCAGCAGGCGGACTAGCAATCAGCCCCAGCATTTT
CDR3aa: CASRRTSNQPQHF

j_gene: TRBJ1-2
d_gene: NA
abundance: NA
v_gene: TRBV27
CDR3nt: TGTGCCAGCAGCTACAGCACCTTC
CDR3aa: CASSYSTF

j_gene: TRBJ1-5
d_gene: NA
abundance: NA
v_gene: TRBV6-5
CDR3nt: TGTGCCAGCAGTTCCGACAGAAATAGCAATCAGCCCCAGCATTTT
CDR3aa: CASSSDRNSNQPQHF